This is a list of T cell receptor beta chains from one sample in a study of STAT3 mutations in large granular lymphocyte leukemia. Clones were sequenced by immunoSEQ multiplex PCR, and TCRdb holds only the in-frame ones, with some missing. The sample shows some 9,100 clones, roughly 90% of them seen only once. The specimen was peripheral blood mononuclear cells. Receptors originate from a man aged 55 to 69 with T-cell large granular lymphocyte leukemia. Some clones in this sample may be carry-over from other donors' samples. The CDR3 runs from the conserved cysteine through the conserved F or W. Fields, in order: J gene, D gene, V gene, CDR3 DNA, CDR3 protein. A D gene is named only where the DNA matches it firmly.

TRBJ2-1 | - | TRBV7-2 | TGTGCCAGCAGCCCACAGGGAGCCTACAATGAGCAGTTCTTC | CASSPQGAYNEQFF
TRBJ2-3 | TRBD2 | TRBV5-6 | TGTGCCAGCAGCTTGGATTGGGGGGGGAGCACAGATACGCAGTATTTT | CASSLDWGGSTDTQYF
TRBJ2-5 | - | TRBV23-1 | TGCGCCAGCAGAGAGGACCTCAGGGGGAGGGTTCGGGGGAGGCCCCAAGAGACCCAGTACTTC | CASREDLRGRVRGRPQETQYF
TRBJ2-7 | - | TRBV5-6 | TGTGCCAGCAGCTCCGGGACGCACGAGCAGTACTTC | CASSSGTHEQYF
TRBJ2-7 | - | TRBV2 | TGTGCCAGCAGTGGTTACGAGCAGTACTTC | CASSGYEQYF
TRBJ1-1 | - | TRBV7-8 | TGTGCCAGCAGCGCCGGGACGGCTTTCTTT | CASSAGTAFF
TRBJ2-5 | TRBD2 | TRBV29-1 | TGCAGCGTTGATCTAGCGGGAGGATTGTGGGAAGAGACCCAGTACTTC | CSVDLAGGLWEETQYF
TRBJ1-1 | TRBD1 | TRBV4-2 | TGTGCCAGCAGCCAAGACAGGGGGAGCACTGAAGCTTTCTTT | CASSQDRGSTEAFF
TRBJ1-1 | - | TRBV5-1 | TGCGCCAGCAGCTTGGATCCGCGCACTGAAGCTTTCTTT | CASSLDPRTEAFF
TRBJ1-2 | - | TRBV6-4 | TGTGCCAGCAGTGCCGACACAGGGTTGTCAGGCTACACCTTC | CASSADTGLSGYTF
TRBJ1-1 | - | TRBV9 | TGTGCCAGCAGCTCCAGGGCGGGGATTAGCGGCACTGAAGCTTTCTTT | CASSSRAGISGTEAFF
TRBJ2-1 | TRBD2 | TRBV29-1 | TGCAGCGTTCAGGGCGGGAGCCACAATGAGCAGTTCTTC | CSVQGGSHNEQFF
TRBJ2-3 | TRBD2 | TRBV5-4 | TGTGCCAGCAGCTTGGCCAGCGGGGCACTCTCAGATACGCAGTATTTT | CASSLASGALSDTQYF
TRBJ2-1 | TRBD2 | TRBV30 | TGTGCCTGGAGTGTAGGGGTAGCGGGGACGTTTAAGCAGTTCTTC | CAWSVGVAGTFKQFF